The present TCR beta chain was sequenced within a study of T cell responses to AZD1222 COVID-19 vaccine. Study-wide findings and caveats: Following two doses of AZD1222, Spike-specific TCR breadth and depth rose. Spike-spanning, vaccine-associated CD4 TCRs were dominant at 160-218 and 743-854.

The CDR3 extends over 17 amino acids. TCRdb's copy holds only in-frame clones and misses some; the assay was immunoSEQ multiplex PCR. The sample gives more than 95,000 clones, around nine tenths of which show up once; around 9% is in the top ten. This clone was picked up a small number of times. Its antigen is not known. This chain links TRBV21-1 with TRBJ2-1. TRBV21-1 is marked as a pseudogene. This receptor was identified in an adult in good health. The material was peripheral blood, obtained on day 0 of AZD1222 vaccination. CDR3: CASSKESWDRYYNEQFF. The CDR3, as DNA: TGTGCCAGCAGCAAAGAGTCGTGGGACCGATACTACAATGAGCAGTTCTTC.